This T cell receptor (beta chain) is drawn from a study of post-analysis software for immune sequencing data. Findings and limits, study-wide: Normalized Chao1 diversity in multiple sclerosis patients fell significantly below that of controls. A few TRBV segments, TRBV5-6, TRBV5-1 and TRBV20-1 among them, were found more frequent in patients than controls.

Note on this clonotype: Its antigen is unknown.

CDR1 and CDR2 from the germline V gene are SGDLS and YYNGEE. Trimming took off 4 bases at V and 2 bases at J, with 15 bases between the two ends. CDR3 size: 15 residues. cDNA libraries for TCR beta contained unique molecular identifiers. TCRdb reprocessed the PCR reads via MiXCR and lists one record per CDR3 protein. Of approximately 770,000 distinct CDR3 sequences in the sample, about half were seen once. The chain carries TRBV9 and TRBJ2-5; either TRBD1 or TRBD2 may supply D (5 bases each). The sequence derives from a girl aged 5-17 years with multiple sclerosis. Sequenced sample: blood. CDR3 sequence: CASSQFGAPQETQYF. CDR3 DNA sequence: TGTGCCAGCAGCCAATTCGGGGCGCCTCAAGAGACCCAGTACTTC.